Below, 27 T cell receptor beta chains from the same sample are listed, as sequenced in a study of blood T cell repertoires in COVID-19 (dated by TCRdb to about 2020). The library came from the immunoSEQ multiplex PCR assay. TCRdb provides this immuneACCESS table in a form limited to in-frame rearrangements. Some clones are lacking; in checked studies, under half of them reflect an unresolved V gene, and why the rest are absent is not known. Within this sample are 150,000 to 200,000 clones, with around 92% of them counted one time only. Approximately 4.8% of the sample lies in the top ten. The sample consisted of peripheral blood. These receptors were taken from a man aged 30-40 years with COVID-19, enrolled during active disease.

This clone was counted a single time. This rearrangement joins TRBV7-3 to TRBJ2-3, with D tentatively TRBD2 (6 bases). Germline values: CDR1 SGHTA, CDR2 FQGTGA. The CDR3 length is 15 residues. The V and J ends lost 4 bases and 3 bases respectively, with 14 bases between them. The CDR3 coding sequence is TGTGCCAGCAGCTCGGGACTTGGGGCAACAGATACGCAGTATTTT. Its protein product is CASSSGLGATDTQYF.

The chain combines TRBV6-1 with TRBJ1-1; TRBD1 agrees at 10 bases. V lost 0 bases to trimming and J lost 3 bases; unmatched junction nucleotides: 7. The CDR3 loop spans 17 amino acids. Germline loops: CDR1 MNHNS, CDR2 SASEGT. The CDR3 protein is CASSEARDRGRDTEAFF. The CDR3 nucleotides are TGTGCCAGCAGTGAAGCGCGAGACAGGGGGCGAGACACTGAAGCTTTCTTT.

The chain joins TRBV27 to TRBJ2-7; weak D call: TRBD2 (6 bases). CDR1 and CDR2 (germline): MNHEY, SMNVEV (reference sequence). Trimming took 2 bases from V and 5 from J, leaving 16 bases between them. This CDR3 comprises 15 residues. CDR3 bases: TGTGCCAGCAGTTTAAGATGGGGGAGGAGCAACGAGCAGTACTTC. Residues: CASSLRWGRSNEQYF.

This rearrangement joins TRBV3-1 (or the pseudogene TRBV3-2) to TRBJ1-2; TRBD1 matches 7 bases. This CDR3 has 13 residues. Trimming at V came to 4 bases and at J to 6 bases, leaving 5 bases not matched to a gene. Germline CDR1 LGHDT, CDR2 YNNKEL (reference sequence). The CDR3 region is CASSLNRGDGYTF. CDR3 DNA sequence: TGTGCCAGCAGCCTTAACAGGGGCGATGGCTACACCTTC.

J is TRBJ2-4 and V is TRBV6-5; a possible D gene is TRBD1 (5 bases). Trimming left V 2 bases short and J 0 bases short, with 11 bases between. There are 16 residues in the CDR3. Germline CDR1 and CDR2: MNHEY and SVGAGI. The CDR3 bases are TGTGCCAGCAGTTACAGGGGCTACGAAGCCAAAAACATTCAGTACTTC. Protein: CASSYRGYEAKNIQYF.

The DNA of the CDR3 is TGTGCCAGTAAATTGGGCTACGCCTACAATGAGCAGTTCTTC. Translated, it gives CASKLGYAYNEQFF. The chain links TRBV19 to TRBJ2-1; no reliable D call. The CDR3 spans 14 residues. Trimming removed 7 bases from V and 2 bases from J, with 12 bases in between. Germline V lookup: CDR1 LNHDA, CDR2 SQIVND (reference sequence).

The chain couples TRBV4-2 to TRBJ1-2; D not certain. The V gene's germline CDR1 is LGHNA and CDR2 YNFKEQ. There are 16 residues in the CDR3. V lost 0 bases to trimming and J lost 4 bases, with 15 bases between them. The DNA of the CDR3 is TGTGCCAGCAGCCAAGAAGGAGGTGGGCGGTTCTATGGCTACACCTTC. Translated, it gives CASSQEGGGRFYGYTF.

The J gene is TRBJ2-3, the V gene TRBV11-3, with D unclear. V lost 1 base to trimming and J lost 4 bases, with 9 bases between them. Germline CDR1 SGHNT, CDR2 YENEEA. CDR3 length: 14 amino acids. The CDR3 protein is CASSLVGGADTQYF. The DNA of the CDR3 is TGTGCCAGCAGCTTAGTCGGCGGAGCAGATACGCAGTATTTT.

The chain couples TRBV2 to TRBJ2-5; the D gene is possibly TRBD2 (5 bases). The CDR3 runs 12 residues. CDR1 is SNHLY, CDR2 FYNNEI, per germline. Trimming shortened V by 5 bases and J by 5 bases, and 9 bases separated the two germline ends. The CDR3 DNA sequence: TGTGCCAGCAGTTCCACTAGGGAGACCCAGTACTTC. Translated, it gives CASSSTRETQYF.

This CDR3 reads CSVEGAGEKLFF. DNA of the CDR3: TGCAGCGTTGAAGGGGCGGGGGAAAAACTGTTTTTT. The V gene is TRBV29-1, the J gene TRBJ1-4; no firm D call. V lost 1 base and J 8 bases, leaving 8 bases between the germline ends. This CDR3 has 12 residues. Looked up from germline, CDR1 is SQVTM and CDR2 is ANQGSEA. Looking up the rest from reference TRBV29-1 and TRBJ1-4 gives the full variable domain: SAVISQKPSRDICQRGTSLTIQCQVDSQVTMMFWYRQQPGQSLTLIATANQGSEATYESGFVIDKFPISRPNLTFSTLTVSNMSPEDSSIYLCSVEGAGEKLFFGSGTQLSVL.

In its sample, this clone was seen once. The rearrangement links TRBV4-2 to TRBJ2-1; 7 bases agree with TRBD2. CDR1 LGHNA and CDR2 YNFKEQ come from the germline V gene. V shed 4 bases, J shed 3 bases, and the junction held 6 bases outside the gene matches. This CDR3 is 15 amino acids long. CDR3 loop: CASSLLAVNYNEQFF. CDR3 nucleotides: TGTGCCAGCAGCCTTCTAGCGGTCAACTACAATGAGCAGTTCTTC.

The J gene is TRBJ2-4, the V gene TRBV6-6; TRBD1 might be the D (5 bases). V was clipped by 5 bases and J by 9 bases, with 14 bases between them. Germline values: CDR1 MNHNY, CDR2 SVGAGI (reference sequence). This CDR3 spans 13 amino acids. The CDR3 DNA is TGTGCCAGCAGTACAAGGACAACGGGCATTCAGTACTTC. It translates to CASSTRTTGIQYF.

The chain is built from TRBV7-3 and TRBJ1-1; TRBD1 aligns across 7 bases. Germline trimming cut 3 bases from V and 4 bases from J; bases unmatched to any gene: 5. The germline V gene has CDR1 SGHTA and CDR2 FQGTGA. The CDR3 runs 14 residues. The CDR3 spells CASSFGQGGTEAFF. The CDR3 bases are TGTGCCAGCAGCTTTGGGCAGGGGGGCACTGAAGCTTTCTTT.

The rearrangement joins TRBV30 to TRBJ2-7; 7 nucleotides agree with TRBD2. This CDR3 comprises 14 residues. The J segment lost 5 bases and the V segment lost 4 bases, leaving 11 bases of the junction unmatched. Germline V gene lookup returns CDR1 GTSNPN and CDR2 SVGIG (reference sequence). CDR3 bases: TGTGCCTGGACGAGACTAGCCCGTTCTGACGAGCAGTACTTC. Protein sequence: CAWTRLARSDEQYF.

This chain joins TRBV6-6 and TRBJ1-2; D ambiguous. The CDR3 length is 14 residues. The germline V gene has CDR1 MNHNY and CDR2 SVGAGI (reference sequence). Trimming took 0 bases from V and 0 from J, leaving 5 bases between them. This CDR3 reads CASSYSNSNYGYTF. The CDR3 region has the DNA TGTGCCAGCAGTTACTCTAATTCTAACTATGGCTACACCTTC.

This clone showed up just once. J is TRBJ1-3 and V is TRBV30; D gene unclear. V was pared by 3 bases and J by 1 base, with 13 bases between. Germline V gene data show CDR1 as GTSNPN and CDR2 as SVGIG (reference sequence). The CDR3 spans 15 residues. The DNA of the CDR3 is TGTGCCTGGAGGTTGAGGGCTCTGTCTGGAAACACCATATATTTT. As protein: CAWRLRALSGNTIYF.

This chain joins TRBV4-2 and TRBJ2-3, with TRBD2 matching over 10 bases. Trimming removed 0 bases from V and 4 bases from J; junction bases left unmatched: 4. The CDR3 is 16 residues long. Germline CDR1 LGHNA, CDR2 YNFKEQ. For the CDR3, the DNA is TGTGCCAGCAGCCAAGAATTGCTAGCGGGGGCAGATACGCAGTATTTT. Its protein product is CASSQELLAGADTQYF.

The V gene is TRBV4-1, the J gene TRBJ1-2; 9 bases are a match to TRBD1. With 4 bases clipped from V and 2 bases from J, the junction kept 5 bases outside the gene matches. The CDR3 extends over 15 amino acids. The germline CDR1 and CDR2 sequences are MGHRA and YSYEKL. In DNA, the CDR3 is TGCGCCAGCAGCCGCACCGGGACAGGGAACTATGGCTACACCTTC. Amino acids: CASSRTGTGNYGYTF.

V usage is TRBV9 and J usage is TRBJ2-2; 8 nucleotides align to TRBD1. V shed 3 bases and J 6 bases; nucleotides not matched to a gene: 10. CDR3 length: 16 amino acids. Germline CDR1 and CDR2: SGDLS and YYNGEE. The CDR3 spells CASSALAGGHPGELFF. In DNA form, the CDR3 reads TGTGCCAGCAGCGCCCTGGCAGGGGGCCACCCCGGGGAGCTGTTTTTT.

The J gene is TRBJ1-4, the V gene TRBV2; 9 bases match TRBD1. This CDR3 is built from 14 residues. The germline V gene encodes CDR1 SNHLY and CDR2 FYNNEI. V shed 5 bases and J 8 bases; nucleotides not matched to a gene: 6. CDR3: CASSPGTGREKLFF. CDR3 nucleotide sequence: TGTGCCAGCAGTCCAGGGACAGGGCGCGAAAAACTGTTTTTT.

The chain combines TRBV24-1 with TRBJ2-1; maybe TRBD2 (5 bases). Trimming pared 7 bases from V and 7 bases from J, leaving 10 bases between. This CDR3 comprises 12 residues. CDR1 and CDR2 (germline): KGHDR, SFDVKD. CDR3: CATSLLGNEQFF. CDR3 in DNA: TGTGCCACCAGCCTACTAGGGAATGAGCAGTTCTTC.

The CDR3 coding sequence is TGTGCCTGGACCACCATGCGGCTAGCGGGTTACGAGCAGTACTTC. This sequence encodes CAWTTMRLAGYEQYF. V usage is TRBV30 and J usage is TRBJ2-7; 8 nucleotides line up with TRBD2. Germline V gene lookup returns CDR1 GTSNPN and CDR2 SVGIG (reference sequence). The CDR3 runs 15 residues. With 4 bases clipped from V and 4 bases from J, the junction kept 12 bases outside the gene matches.

CDR3 residues: CASSVQGQDTEAFF. The CDR3 DNA reads as TGTGCCAGCAGCGTACAGGGGCAGGACACTGAAGCTTTCTTT. The rearrangement joins TRBV9 to TRBJ1-1; TRBD1 is a possible D gene (6 bases). V was trimmed by 1 base and J by 3 bases, leaving 10 bases between them. The CDR3 consists of 14 residues. Germline V gene lookup returns CDR1 SGDLS and CDR2 YYNGEE.

The rearrangement links TRBV19 to TRBJ2-3; perhaps TRBD2 as D (5 bases). V lost 3 bases and J 3 bases, leaving 16 bases between the germline ends. Germline loops: CDR1 LNHDA, CDR2 SQIVND (reference sequence). The CDR3 has 16 amino acids. The CDR3: CASSIGLSRLTDTQYF. In DNA, the CDR3 is TGTGCCAGTAGTATCGGACTGTCGAGGTTGACAGATACGCAGTATTTT.

This rearrangement joins TRBV6-6 to TRBJ2-1; 10 bases fit TRBD1. The germline gives CDR1 MNHNY, CDR2 SVGAGI (reference sequence). J lost 5 bases, V lost 2 bases, and 3 bases had no gene match. The CDR3 has 15 amino acids. This CDR3 is CASSYPGQGNNEQFF. The DNA for the CDR3 is TGTGCCAGCAGTTACCCGGGACAGGGGAACAATGAGCAGTTCTTC.

The chain couples TRBV28 to TRBJ2-1; D is uncertain. CDR3 length: 12 residues. V was shortened by 2 bases and J by 8 bases, with 7 bases between the two germline ends. Germline lookup yields CDR1 MDHEN and CDR2 SYDVKM. CDR3 sequence (DNA): TGTGCCAGCAGTTTACTTCGGGATGAGCAGTTCTTC. Translating it yields CASSLLRDEQFF.

V usage is TRBV24-1 and J usage is TRBJ2-2, with 7 bases aligning to TRBD1. V dropped 2 bases and J dropped 5; count of bases not matched to a gene: 4. The germline V gene encodes CDR1 KGHDR and CDR2 SFDVKD. CDR3 length: 15 amino acids. CDR3 protein: CATSDYTRGTGELFF. The DNA for the CDR3 is TGTGCCACCAGTGATTATACCAGGGGGACCGGGGAGCTGTTTTTT.